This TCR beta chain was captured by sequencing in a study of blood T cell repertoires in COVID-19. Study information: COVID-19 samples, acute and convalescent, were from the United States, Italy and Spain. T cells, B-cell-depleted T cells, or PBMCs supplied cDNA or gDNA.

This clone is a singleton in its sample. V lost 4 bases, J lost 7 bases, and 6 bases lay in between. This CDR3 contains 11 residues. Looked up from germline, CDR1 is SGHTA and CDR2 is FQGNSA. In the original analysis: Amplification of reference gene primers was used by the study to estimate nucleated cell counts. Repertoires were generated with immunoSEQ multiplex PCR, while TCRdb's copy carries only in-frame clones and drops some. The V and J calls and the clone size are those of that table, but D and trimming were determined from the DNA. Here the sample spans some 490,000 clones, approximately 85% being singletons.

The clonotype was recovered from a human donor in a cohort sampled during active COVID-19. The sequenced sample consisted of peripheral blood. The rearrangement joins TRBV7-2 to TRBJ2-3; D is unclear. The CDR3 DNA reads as TGTGCCAGCAGCTCCGACTATACGCAGTATTTT. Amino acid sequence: CASSSDYTQYF. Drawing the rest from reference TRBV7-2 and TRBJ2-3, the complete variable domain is GAGVSQSPSNKVTEKGKDVELRCDPISGHTALYWYRQSLGQGLEFLIYFQGNSAPDKSGLPSDRFSAERTGGSVSTLTIQRTQQEDSAVYLCASSSDYTQYFGPGTRLTVL.